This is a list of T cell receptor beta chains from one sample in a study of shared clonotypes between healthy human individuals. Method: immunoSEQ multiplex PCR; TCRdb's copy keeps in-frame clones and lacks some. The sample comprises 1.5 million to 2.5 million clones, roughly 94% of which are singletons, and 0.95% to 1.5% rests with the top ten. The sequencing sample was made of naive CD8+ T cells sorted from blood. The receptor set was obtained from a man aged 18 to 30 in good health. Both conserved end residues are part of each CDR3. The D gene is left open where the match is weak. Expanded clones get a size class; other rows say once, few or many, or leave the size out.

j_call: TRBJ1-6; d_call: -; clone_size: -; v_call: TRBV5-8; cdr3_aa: CASSLVASAAPLHF; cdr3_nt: TGTGCCAGCAGCTTGGTCGCTTCGGCTGCTCCCCTCCACTTT
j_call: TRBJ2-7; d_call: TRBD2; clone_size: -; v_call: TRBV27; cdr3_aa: CASSFSGGAIGEQYF; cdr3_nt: TGTGCCAGCAGTTTTAGCGGGGGGGCAATCGGCGAGCAGTACTTC
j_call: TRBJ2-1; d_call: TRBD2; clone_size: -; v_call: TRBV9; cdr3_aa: CASSVSGGGNEQFF; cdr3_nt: TGTGCCAGCAGCGTTAGCGGGGGGGGGAATGAGCAGTTCTTC
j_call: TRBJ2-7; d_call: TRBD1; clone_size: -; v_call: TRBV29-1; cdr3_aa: CSVPRQGSYEQYF; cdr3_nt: TGCAGCGTCCCCCGACAGGGATCCTACGAGCAGTACTTC
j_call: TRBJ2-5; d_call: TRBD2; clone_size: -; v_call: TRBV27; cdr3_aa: CASSRTGGGQTQYF; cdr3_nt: TGTGCCAGCAGTCGAACAGGCGGGGGGCAGACCCAGTACTTC
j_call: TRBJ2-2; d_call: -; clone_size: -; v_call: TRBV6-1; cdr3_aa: CASSDQGSGELFF; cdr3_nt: TGTGCCAGCAGCGATCAGGGGTCCGGGGAGCTGTTTTTT
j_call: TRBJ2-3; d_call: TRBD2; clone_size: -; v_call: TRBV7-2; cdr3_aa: CASSFGLAETTDTQYF; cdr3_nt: TGTGCCAGCAGCTTCGGACTAGCGGAGACCACAGATACGCAGTATTTT
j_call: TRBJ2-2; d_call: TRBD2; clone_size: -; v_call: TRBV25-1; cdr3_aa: CASSSSGGITGELFF; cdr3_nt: TGTGCCAGCAGTTCCAGCGGGGGAATCACCGGGGAGCTGTTTTTT
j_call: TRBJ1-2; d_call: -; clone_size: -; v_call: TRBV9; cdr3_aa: CASSVALDAYGYTF; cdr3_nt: TGTGCCAGCAGCGTAGCTTTAGATGCCTATGGCTACACCTTC
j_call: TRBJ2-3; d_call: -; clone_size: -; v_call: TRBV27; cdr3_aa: CASSPAPDTQYF; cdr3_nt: TGTGCCAGCAGTCCGGCCCCGGATACGCAGTATTTT
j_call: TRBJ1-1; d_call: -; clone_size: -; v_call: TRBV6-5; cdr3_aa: CASSYSGIEAFF; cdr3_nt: TGTGCCAGCAGTTACTCAGGGATTGAAGCTTTCTTT
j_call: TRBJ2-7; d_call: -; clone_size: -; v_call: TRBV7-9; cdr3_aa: CASSLVGVGEQYF; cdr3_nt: TGTGCCAGCAGCTTAGTGGGGGTCGGCGAGCAGTACTTC
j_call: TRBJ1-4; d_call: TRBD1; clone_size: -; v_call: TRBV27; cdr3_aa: CASSLTGATGVDEKLFF; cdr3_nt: TGTGCCAGCAGTTTAACAGGCGCAACAGGGGTAGATGAAAAACTGTTTTTT
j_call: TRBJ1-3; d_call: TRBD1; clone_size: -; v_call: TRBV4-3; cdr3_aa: CASSQTPGQFGNTIYF; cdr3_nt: TGCGCCAGCAGCCAAACGCCGGGACAGTTTGGAAACACCATATATTTT
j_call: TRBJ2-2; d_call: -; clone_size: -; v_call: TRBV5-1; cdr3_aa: CASSWTPSNTGELFF; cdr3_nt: TGCGCCAGCAGCTGGACACCGTCGAACACCGGGGAGCTGTTTTTT
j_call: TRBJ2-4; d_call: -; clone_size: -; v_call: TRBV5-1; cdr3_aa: CASSIAGVGNIQYF; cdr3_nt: TGCGCCAGCAGTATTGCCGGGGTCGGAAACATTCAGTACTTC
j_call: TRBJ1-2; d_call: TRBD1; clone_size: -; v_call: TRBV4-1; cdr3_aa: CASSQIWGQIDGYTF; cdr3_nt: TGCGCCAGCAGCCAAATCTGGGGACAGATCGATGGCTACACCTTC
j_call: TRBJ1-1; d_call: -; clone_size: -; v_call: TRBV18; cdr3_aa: CASSSGPMNTEAFF; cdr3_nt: TGTGCCAGCTCTTCAGGACCCATGAACACTGAAGCTTTCTTT
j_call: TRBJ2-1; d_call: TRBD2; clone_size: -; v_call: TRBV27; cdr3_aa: CASSLMAGGVNEQFF; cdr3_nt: TGTGCCAGCAGTTTAATGGCGGGGGGAGTCAATGAGCAGTTCTTC
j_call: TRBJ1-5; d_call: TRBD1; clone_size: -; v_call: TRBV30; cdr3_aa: CACTAGQGDQPQHF; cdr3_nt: TGTGCCTGCACCGCGGGACAGGGGGATCAGCCCCAGCATTTT
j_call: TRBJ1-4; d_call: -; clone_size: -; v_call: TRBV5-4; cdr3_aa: CASSLDRDTNEKLFF; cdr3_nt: TGTGCCAGCAGCTTGGACAGGGACACTAATGAAAAACTGTTTTTT
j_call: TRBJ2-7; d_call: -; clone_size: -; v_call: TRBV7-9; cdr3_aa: CASSRDSFYEQYF; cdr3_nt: TGTGCCAGCAGCCGGGACTCCTTCTACGAGCAGTACTTC
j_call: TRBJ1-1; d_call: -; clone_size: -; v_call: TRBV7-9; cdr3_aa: CASSFGGTRMNTEAFF; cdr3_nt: TGTGCCAGCAGCTTTGGAGGGACTCGCATGAACACTGAAGCTTTCTTT
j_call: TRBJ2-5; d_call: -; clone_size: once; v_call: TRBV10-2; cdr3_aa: CASSEARGQETQYF; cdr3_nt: TGCGCCAGCAGTGAAGCCCGGGGGCAAGAGACCCAGTACTTC
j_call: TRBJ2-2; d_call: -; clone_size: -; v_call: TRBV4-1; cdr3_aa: CASGGNTGELFF; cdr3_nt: TGCGCCAGCGGGGGGAACACCGGGGAGCTGTTTTTT
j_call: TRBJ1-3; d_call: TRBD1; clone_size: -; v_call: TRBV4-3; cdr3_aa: CASSQDTGGLRNTIYF; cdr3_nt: TGCGCCAGCAGCCAAGATACAGGGGGTCTTCGAAACACCATATATTTT
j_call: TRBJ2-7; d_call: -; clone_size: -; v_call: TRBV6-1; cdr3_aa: CASSVVSSLSYEQYF; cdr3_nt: TGTGCCAGCAGTGTGGTCTCATCCCTCTCCTACGAGCAGTACTTC
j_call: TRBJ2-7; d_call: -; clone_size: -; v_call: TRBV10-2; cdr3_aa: CASSESGASEYF; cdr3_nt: TGCGCCAGCAGTGAGTCGGGGGCATCTGAGTACTTC
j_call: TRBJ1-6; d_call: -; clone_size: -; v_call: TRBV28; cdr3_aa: CASTLEADFNSPLHF; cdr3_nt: TGTGCCAGCACTCTAGAGGCAGATTTTAATTCACCCCTCCACTTT
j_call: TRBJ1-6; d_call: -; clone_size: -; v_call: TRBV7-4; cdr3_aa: CASSLAPQGYNSPLHF; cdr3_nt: TGTGCCAGCAGCTTAGCCCCACAGGGTTATAATTCACCCCTCCACTTT
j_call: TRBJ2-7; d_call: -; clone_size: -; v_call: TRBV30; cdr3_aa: CAWSIVSGGNEQYF; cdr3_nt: TGTGCCTGGAGTATTGTCTCGGGCGGAAACGAGCAGTACTTC
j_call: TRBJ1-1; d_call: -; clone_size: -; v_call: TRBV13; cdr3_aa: CASSSSGANYRAEAFF; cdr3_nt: TGTGCCAGCAGCTCGTCGGGGGCGAACTATCGGGCTGAAGCTTTCTTT
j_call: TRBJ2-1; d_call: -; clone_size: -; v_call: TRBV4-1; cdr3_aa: CASSQDLPAGAYNEQFF; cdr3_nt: TGCGCCAGCAGCCAAGATCTTCCGGCAGGGGCCTACAATGAGCAGTTCTTC
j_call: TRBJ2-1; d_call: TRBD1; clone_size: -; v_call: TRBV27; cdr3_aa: CASSLSRQGSYNEQFF; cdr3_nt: TGTGCCAGCAGTTTATCCCGACAGGGCTCCTACAATGAGCAGTTCTTC
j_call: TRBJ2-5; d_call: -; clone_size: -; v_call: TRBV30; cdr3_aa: CAWTDTLGETQYF; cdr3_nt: TGTGCCTGGACGGACACCCTTGGAGAGACCCAGTACTTC
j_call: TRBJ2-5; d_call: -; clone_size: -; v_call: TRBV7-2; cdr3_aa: CASSLEAAQETQYF; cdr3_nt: TGTGCCAGCAGCTTAGAGGCGGCTCAAGAGACCCAGTACTTC
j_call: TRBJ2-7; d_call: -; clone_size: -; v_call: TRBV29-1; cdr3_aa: CSVTGGGVSYEQYF; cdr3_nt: TGCAGCGTTACAGGTGGCGGTGTCTCCTACGAGCAGTACTTC
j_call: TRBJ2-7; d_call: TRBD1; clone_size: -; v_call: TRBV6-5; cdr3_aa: CASSPGTGSHEQYF; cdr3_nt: TGTGCCAGCAGTCCCGGGACAGGGTCCCACGAGCAGTACTTC
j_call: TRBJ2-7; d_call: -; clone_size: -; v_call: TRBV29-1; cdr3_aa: CSGYAAGEAEQYF; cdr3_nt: TGCAGCGGGTACGCGGCAGGGGAAGCCGAGCAGTACTTC
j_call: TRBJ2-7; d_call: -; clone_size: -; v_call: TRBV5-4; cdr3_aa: CASSLLGANEQYF; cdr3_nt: TGTGCCAGCAGCTTGCTGGGGGCAAACGAGCAGTACTTC
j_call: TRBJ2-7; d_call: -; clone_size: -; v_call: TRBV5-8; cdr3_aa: CASSLGLGGRYEQYF; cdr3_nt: TGTGCCAGCAGCTTGGGACTAGGAGGTCGCTACGAGCAGTACTTC
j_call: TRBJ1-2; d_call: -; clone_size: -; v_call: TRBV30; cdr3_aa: CAWSVTANYGYTF; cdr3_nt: TGTGCCTGGAGTGTAACGGCTAACTATGGCTACACCTTC
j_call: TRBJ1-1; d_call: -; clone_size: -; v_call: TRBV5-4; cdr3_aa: CASSSYPDRPDMNTEAFF; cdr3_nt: TGTGCCAGCAGCTCGTACCCGGACAGACCCGACATGAACACTGAAGCTTTCTTT
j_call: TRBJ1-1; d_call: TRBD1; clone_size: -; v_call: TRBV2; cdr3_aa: CASEGTGNTEAFF; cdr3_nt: TGTGCCAGCGAGGGGACAGGGAACACTGAAGCTTTCTTT
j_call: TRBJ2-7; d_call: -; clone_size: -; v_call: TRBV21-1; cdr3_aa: CASIWEGQSYEQYF; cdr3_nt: TGTGCCAGCATTTGGGAGGGGCAATCCTACGAGCAGTACTTC
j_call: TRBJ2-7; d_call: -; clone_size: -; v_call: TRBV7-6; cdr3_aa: CASSYGGGSYEQYF; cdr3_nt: TGTGCCAGCAGCTACGGGGGCGGCTCCTACGAGCAGTACTTC
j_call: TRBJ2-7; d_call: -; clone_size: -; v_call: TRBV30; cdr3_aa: CAWRGGSGARLEAAYEQYF; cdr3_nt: TGTGCCTGGAGAGGAGGGTCAGGTGCCAGGTTGGAGGCGGCCTACGAGCAGTACTTC
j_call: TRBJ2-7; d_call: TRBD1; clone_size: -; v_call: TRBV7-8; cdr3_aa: CASSPRDRDPYEQYF; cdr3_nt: TGTGCCAGCAGCCCTCGGGACAGGGACCCCTACGAGCAGTACTTC
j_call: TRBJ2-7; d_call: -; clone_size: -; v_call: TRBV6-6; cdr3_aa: CASSLTESDYEQYF; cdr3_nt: TGTGCCAGCAGCCTTACCGAATCCGATTACGAGCAGTACTTC
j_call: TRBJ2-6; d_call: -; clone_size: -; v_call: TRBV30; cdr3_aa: CACDSSGANVLTF; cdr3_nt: TGTGCCTGCGACAGCTCTGGGGCCAACGTCCTGACTTTC
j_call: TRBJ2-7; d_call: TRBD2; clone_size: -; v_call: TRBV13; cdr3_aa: CASSASDGEGYEQYF; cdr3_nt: TGTGCCAGCAGCGCTAGTGACGGGGAGGGCTACGAGCAGTACTTC
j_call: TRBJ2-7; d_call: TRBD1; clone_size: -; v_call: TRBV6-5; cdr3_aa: CASSFSGQGFSYEQYF; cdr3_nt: TGTGCCAGCAGTTTTTCGGGACAGGGGTTTTCCTACGAGCAGTACTTC
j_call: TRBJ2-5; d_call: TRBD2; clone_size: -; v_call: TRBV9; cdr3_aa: CASSLAGSSGSRETQYF; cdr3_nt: TGTGCCAGCAGCCTCGCGGGGTCTAGCGGGAGTCGAGAGACCCAGTACTTC
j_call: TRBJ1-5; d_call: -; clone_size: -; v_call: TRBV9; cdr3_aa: CASSVAGTGQPQHF; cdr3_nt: TGTGCCAGCAGCGTAGCGGGGACGGGTCAGCCCCAGCATTTT
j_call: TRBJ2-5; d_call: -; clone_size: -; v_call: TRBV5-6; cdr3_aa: CASSLDSSETQYF; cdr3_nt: TGTGCCAGCAGTCTGGACAGTTCAGAGACCCAGTACTTC